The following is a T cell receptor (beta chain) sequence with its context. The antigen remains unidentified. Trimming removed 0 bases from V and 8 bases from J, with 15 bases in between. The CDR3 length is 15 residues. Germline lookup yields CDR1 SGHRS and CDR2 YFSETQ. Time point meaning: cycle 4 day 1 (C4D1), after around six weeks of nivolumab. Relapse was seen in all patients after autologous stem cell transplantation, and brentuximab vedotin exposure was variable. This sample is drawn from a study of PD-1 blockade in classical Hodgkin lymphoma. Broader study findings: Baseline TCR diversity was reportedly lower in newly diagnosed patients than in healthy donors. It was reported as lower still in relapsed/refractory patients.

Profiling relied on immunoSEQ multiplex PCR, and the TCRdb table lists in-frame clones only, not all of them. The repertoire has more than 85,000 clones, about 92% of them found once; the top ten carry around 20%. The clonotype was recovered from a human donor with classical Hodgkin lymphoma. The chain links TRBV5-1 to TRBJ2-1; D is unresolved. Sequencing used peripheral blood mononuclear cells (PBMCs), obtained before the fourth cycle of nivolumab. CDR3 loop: CASSLGTKAFDEQFF. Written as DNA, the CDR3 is TGCGCCAGCAGCTTGGGAACGAAGGCCTTTGATGAGCAGTTCTTC.